The text below deals with one TCR beta chain. Ten or more counts support this clonotype. Its antigen is currently not known. The sample holds no much larger clone one base away, and base qualities are not on file. The instrument given in TCRdb is Illumina HiSeq 2500. Quantitative 5'-RACE with molecular barcodes was used to prepare TCR beta libraries. Under the source paper's analysis protocol: A new computational method based on a probabilistic model of VDJ rearrangement was used to identify disease-linked TCR variants. Starting from the raw public reads, TCRdb applied fastp trimming at Q25, assembled clones with MiXCR and retained in-frame beta chains. Rows are combined by CDR3 protein, so each entry shows the most common genes and DNA. TCRdb, not the authors, supplied the V and J calls. The sample data list some 37,000 distinct CDR3 sequences, and roughly 13% of these were observed just once. The top ten hold more than 25% of the sample.

This sample stems from a study of CD8 T cells in ankylosing spondylitis (TCRdb year 2017). At the level of the whole study: The study set out to find disease-linked TCR variants by profiling T cell receptor beta repertoires in ankylosing spondylitis patients and healthy donors. Samples of peripheral blood were taken, and for ankylosing spondylitis patients, synovial fluid was collected as well. The full study cohort was made up of 25 ankylosing spondylitis patients and roughly 100 healthy donors. General study outcomes and caveats: Significant enrichment of the disease-linked clones was reported in matched synovial fluid samples from ankylosing spondylitis patients. A CD8+ phenotype was shown by the disease-linked clones, which were found at relatively low frequencies in peripheral blood. Some motif variants had previously been reported in the synovial fluid and blood of reactive arthritis patients, which suggests shared mechanisms of disease initiation. Blood from ankylosing spondylitis patients appeared to be characterized by a TCR beta motif composed of about eight highly homologous amino acid variants.

Synovial fluid samples and blood samples obtained from the same ankylosing spondylitis patients were matched. Sequencing was performed on synovial fluid, either unsorted or a sorted T cell fraction (not recorded which). The sequence was collected from a male donor with ankylosing spondylitis.

The DNA reads TGTGCCACCAGCAGCTCCACCGGGGAGCTGTTTTTT. The encoded protein is CATSSSTGELFF. The chain couples TRBV15 to TRBJ2-2; the D segment cannot be called with confidence. The germline ends are 3 bases apart after V is trimmed by 3 bases and J by 4 bases. As encoded in the germline V gene (reference sequence), CDR1 is LNHNV while CDR2 is YYDKDF. The CDR3 covers 12 residues, taking in both the cysteine and the phenylalanine. Only the CDR3 portion is preserved as DNA: 36 bases, with reading frame beginning at the first base.